The source of this T cell receptor (beta chain) is a study of blood T cells in healthy people across ages. The people who gave samples were healthy Caucasians from Russia, aged roughly 6 to 100. Findings and caveats of the study: As age increased, TCR beta diversity per million T cells fell in a roughly linear fashion. It was the long-lived donors that had more naive CD4+ cells and higher diversity than aged donors.

A second PCR, run for about 7 to 11 cycles, used a sample-barcoded 5' primer plus a J-beta primer mix. Every sample gave at least 3 million paired-end reads containing CDR3. TCRdb passed the 5' RACE reads through MiXCR, listing each CDR3 protein once. The table includes 1.4 million or so distinct CDR3 sequences, roughly 43% detected once. The CDR3 contains 20 residues. Unmatched junction bases numbered 22, after V lost 5 bases and J lost 3 bases. Germline-derived CDR1 and CDR2 are SGHTA and FQGNSA. Worth noting for this clonotype: Its specificity is unknown.

Sequencing was done on a sample of blood. The V call is TRBV7-2, the J call TRBJ2-4; TRBD1 matches 7 bases. The receptor was derived from a woman younger than 35 in good health. CDR3 loop: CASSKRVLLNDREDKNIQYF. The DNA of the CDR3 is TGTGCCAGCAGCAAAAGGGTCTTACTAAATGACAGGGAAGACAAAAACATTCAGTACTTC.